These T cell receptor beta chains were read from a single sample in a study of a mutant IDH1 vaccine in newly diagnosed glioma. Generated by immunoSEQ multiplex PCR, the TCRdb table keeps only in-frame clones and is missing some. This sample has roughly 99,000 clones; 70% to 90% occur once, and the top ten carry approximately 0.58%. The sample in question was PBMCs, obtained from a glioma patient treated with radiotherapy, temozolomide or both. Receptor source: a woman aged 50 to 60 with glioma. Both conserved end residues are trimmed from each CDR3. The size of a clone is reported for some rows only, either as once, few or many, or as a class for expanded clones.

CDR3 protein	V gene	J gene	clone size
ASSRTGQGETQY	TRBV7-3	TRBJ2-5	-
ASSLRTGPGNTGELF	TRBV5-1	TRBJ2-2	-
ASSLHKREQY	TRBV28	TRBJ2-7	once
ASSATSGFSYEQY	TRBV9	TRBJ2-7	-
ASSYLAGRSSEQF	TRBV6-5	TRBJ2-1	-
ASSLAMISGSSYNEQF	TRBV5-1	TRBJ2-1	-
ASSLGQHTDTQY	TRBV11-2	TRBJ2-3	-
ASSLSGLKETQY	TRBV27	TRBJ2-5	-
ASSSRPNTEAF	TRBV27	TRBJ1-1	once
AGREAGELF	TRBV6-6	TRBJ2-2	-
SVGSRTGTQY	TRBV29-1	TRBJ2-3	-
AWRRQTGTGELF	TRBV30	TRBJ2-2	-
ASSPNGQQAYNEQF	TRBV5-1	TRBJ2-1	-
ASSLQGTSNEQY	TRBV6-5	TRBJ2-7	-
ASSLGLFSGNTIY	TRBV5-4	TRBJ1-3	-
ASSLVRADTQY	TRBV28	TRBJ2-3	-
ASSVLAKNIQY	TRBV2	TRBJ2-4	once
ASSPGRAGGGYNEQF	TRBV7-8	TRBJ2-1	-
ASSLGQYNSPLH	TRBV28	TRBJ1-6	once
ASSARVLNEQF	TRBV9	TRBJ2-1	-